This TCR beta chain appears in the sequencing data of a study of blood T cells in healthy people across ages. Of note for this clonotype: Antigen unknown.

The study, taken as a whole, reports: TCR beta diversity per million T cells fell roughly linearly with age.

A second PCR of about 7 to 11 cycles used a sample-barcoded 5' primer and a J-beta primer mix. Template switching added a 12-random-nucleotide identifier to every cDNA molecule. Via MiXCR, TCRdb re-called the 5' RACE reads, giving one row per CDR3 protein. Among some 850,000 distinct CDR3 sequences, around a quarter were seen once, and the ten largest hold 2.5% to 3.5%. The amount of total RNA extracted per sample was at least 5.5 micrograms. The CDR3 length is 14 residues. Germline CDR1 reads MDHEN; CDR2 reads SYDVKM. These data were also reused for a study on T cells of mothers and their children. Per that study: Similar thymic selection effects on TCR recombination output appear in pairs, both related and unrelated.

The V call is TRBV28, the J call TRBJ2-1; D gene uncertain. Judging by the DNA end, TRBJ2-7 fits better; the J call may be wrong. The source material was blood. This clonotype was obtained from a boy aged 10-17 years in good health. CDR3 protein: CASSSPLTEPEQYF. The CDR3 region has the DNA TGTGCCAGCAGTTCGCCTCTAACAGAACCCGAGCAGTACTTC.